The clone carrying this T cell receptor beta chain was seen a few times. What it binds is not known. These data belong to a study of beta chain features in type 1 diabetes. Overall study results and limits: Type 1 diabetes patients showed fewer insertions and more deletions at VDJ junctions. TCRB CDR3 length was moderately but significantly reduced in all four CD4+ subsets of Type 1 diabetes patients. Patients' naive, central memory and regulatory TCRB repertoires appeared more alike than those of healthy donors.

CD4+ naive, central memory, regulatory and stem cell-like memory cells were sorted via CD45RO/CCR7/CD25/CD127/CD95/CD27. What was sequenced were expressed TCRB transcripts, since all of the isolated RNA had been reverse transcribed. Clones were sequenced by immunoSEQ multiplex PCR, and TCRdb holds only the in-frame ones, with some missing. The data contain 95,000 to 110,000 clones, approximately 30% of them singletons. Between the trimmed V and J ends, which lost 5 bases and 1 base, there was a span of 8 bases. Germline assignment: CDR1 MNHEY and CDR2 SMNVEV (reference sequence). The CDR3 is made up of 14 amino acids.

The sample taken for sequencing was central memory CD4+ T cells from blood. The TCR comes from a woman under 30 with type 1 diabetes. The chain combines TRBV27 with TRBJ2-2; D is ambiguous. The chain's CDR3 is CASSASRNTGELFF. The CDR3 DNA is TGTGCCAGCAGTGCATCCAGGAACACCGGGGAGCTGTTTTTT.